This is a list of T cell receptor beta chains from one sample in a study of low-dose radiotherapy and immunotherapy resistance in tumors. TCRdb redid the calling of the reads with MiXCR, one entry per CDR3 protein. The sample includes approximately 90,000 distinct CDR3 sequences, 18% seen only once; the top ten take about 2.5%. Material: PBMCs, obtained before treatment. These receptor sequences come from a male donor with prostate cancer. CDR3s include the opening cysteine and the closing phenylalanine or tryptophan. Fields, in order: clone size, V gene, D gene, J gene, CDR3 protein, CDR3 DNA. D genes are given only for firm matches. Part of the rows lack a size; the others show once, few, many or a class for expanded clones.

size: NA; V: TRBV12-3/TRBV12-4; D: TRBD2; J: TRBJ2-3; CDR3: CASRPGLDTDTQYF; DNA: TGTGCCAGCAGGCCGGGACTAGATACAGATACGCAGTATTTT
size: many; V: TRBV6-2/TRBV6-3; D: TRBD2; J: TRBJ2-1; CDR3: CASSAALAGGYNEQFF; DNA: TGTGCCAGCAGTGCCGCACTAGCGGGGGGCTACAATGAGCAGTTCTTC
size: many; V: TRBV7-9; D: NA; J: TRBJ2-7; CDR3: CASSSTGSYEQYF; DNA: TGTGCCAGCAGTTCTACAGGGTCCTACGAGCAGTACTTC
size: many; V: TRBV5-1; D: TRBD1; J: TRBJ1-4; CDR3: CASSLLGTDNEKLFF; DNA: TGCGCCAGCAGCTTGTTGGGGACAGACAATGAAAAACTGTTTTTT
size: many; V: TRBV6-2/TRBV6-3; D: NA; J: TRBJ1-1; CDR3: CASSYEDRKNTEAFF; DNA: TGTGCCAGCAGTTACGAGGACAGAAAGAACACTGAAGCTTTCTTT
size: few; V: TRBV6-2/TRBV6-3; D: NA; J: TRBJ2-7; CDR3: CASSYSATRPLYEQYF; DNA: TGTGCCAGCAGTTACTCGGCGACCAGGCCCCTTTACGAGCAGTACTTC
size: many; V: TRBV5-1; D: TRBD1; J: TRBJ1-2; CDR3: CASSFQDRFDYGYTF; DNA: TGCGCCAGCAGCTTCCAGGACAGGTTTGACTATGGCTACACCTTC
size: many; V: TRBV27; D: TRBD1; J: TRBJ1-1; CDR3: CASSLGGQGPLAFF; DNA: TGTGCCAGCAGTTTAGGGGGACAGGGGCCGCTCGCTTTCTTT
size: NA; V: TRBV15; D: NA; J: TRBJ2-2; CDR3: CATRPGDSKHRGAVFFFFFFFFF; DNA: NA
size: few; V: TRBV14; D: TRBD2; J: TRBJ2-7; CDR3: CASSQSASGVEQYF; DNA: TGTGCCAGCAGCCAATCTGCTAGCGGGGTCGAGCAGTACTTC
size: many; V: TRBV12-5; D: TRBD2; J: TRBJ2-1; CDR3: CASGPRLAGGVNEQFF; DNA: TGTGCTAGTGGTCCTCGTCTAGCGGGGGGAGTAAATGAGCAGTTCTTC
size: many; V: TRBV6-5; D: NA; J: TRBJ2-7; CDR3: CASSYSGYTPYEQYF; DNA: TGTGCCAGCAGTTACTCGGGATACACGCCCTACGAGCAGTACTTC
size: medium-sized; V: TRBV12-3/TRBV12-4; D: NA; J: TRBJ2-3; CDR3: CASSPGAADTQYF; DNA: TGTGCCAGCAGCCCCGGGGCCGCGGATACGCAGTATTTT
size: many; V: TRBV12-5; D: NA; J: TRBJ1-5; CDR3: CASARNQPQHF; DNA: TGTGCTAGTGCGAGGAATCAGCCCCAGCATTTT
size: NA; V: TRBV2; D: NA; J: TRBJ1-1; CDR3: CASSVIRENTEAFF; DNA: TGTGCCAGCAGCGTCATTAGGGAGAACACTGAAGCTTTCTTT
size: many; V: TRBV19; D: NA; J: TRBJ2-4; CDR3: CASSRWGENIQYF; DNA: TGTGCCAGTAGTAGGTGGGGGGAAAACATTCAGTACTTC
size: many; V: TRBV20-1; D: NA; J: TRBJ2-2; CDR3: CSARDSNTGELFF; DNA: TGCAGTGCTAGGGACTCTAACACCGGGGAGCTGTTTTTT
size: few; V: TRBV19; D: NA; J: TRBJ2-5; CDR3: CASSSGTHQETQYF; DNA: TGTGCCAGTAGTAGCGGGACGCATCAAGAGACCCAGTACTTC
size: many; V: TRBV2; D: TRBD2; J: TRBJ2-3; CDR3: CARGTSGGTYTQYF; DNA: TGTGCCAGAGGGACTAGCGGGGGGACTTATACGCAGTATTTT
size: many; V: TRBV12-5; D: NA; J: TRBJ2-1; CDR3: CASGLVNLQNHQGPFNEQFF; DNA: TGTGCTAGTGGTTTGGTTAATTTACAGAACCACCAGGGGCCTTTCAATGAGCAGTTCTTC
size: many; V: TRBV11-3; D: NA; J: TRBJ2-5; CDR3: CASSPGQGGAETQYF; DNA: TGTGCCAGCAGCCCTGGACAGGGAGGGGCGGAGACCCAGTACTTC
size: NA; V: TRBV7-9; D: NA; J: TRBJ2-5; CDR3: CASEGTWETQYF; DNA: TGTGCGTCGGAGGGGACCTGGGAGACCCAGTACTTC
size: once; V: TRBV6-1; D: TRBD1; J: TRBJ2-3; CDR3: CASSVGRGHGDTQYF; DNA: TGTGCCAGCAGTGTCGGCAGGGGGCATGGAGATACGCAGTATTTT
size: many; V: TRBV29-1; D: NA; J: TRBJ2-1; CDR3: CSVDGTMYEQFF; DNA: TGCAGCGTCGATGGGACAATGTATGAGCAGTTCTTC
size: many; V: TRBV19; D: NA; J: TRBJ1-4; CDR3: CASSIRDEKLFF; DNA: TGTGCCAGTAGTATCCGGGATGAAAAACTGTTTTTT
size: NA; V: TRBV7-9; D: TRBD1; J: TRBJ1-5; CDR3: CAVPGGGQPQHF; DNA: TGTGCGGTACCAGGGGGCGGTCAGCCCCAGCATTTT
size: many; V: TRBV11-3; D: TRBD2; J: TRBJ2-1; CDR3: CASSHSSGLANNEQFF; DNA: TGTGCCAGCAGCCACTCCTCAGGACTAGCCAACAATGAGCAGTTCTTC
size: many; V: TRBV7-6; D: TRBD1; J: TRBJ2-7; CDR3: CASSLGGDREFFISYEQYF; DNA: TGTGCCAGCAGCTTAGGCGGGGACAGGGAGTTCTTTATCTCCTACGAGCAGTACTTC
size: many; V: TRBV6-2/TRBV6-3; D: TRBD1; J: TRBJ1-1; CDR3: CASSYSRDRGDTEAFF; DNA: TGTGCCAGCAGTTACTCCCGGGACAGGGGAGACACTGAAGCTTTCTTT
size: many; V: TRBV3-1; D: TRBD2; J: TRBJ2-3; CDR3: CASSQVVAAGGLLDTQYF; DNA: TGTGCCAGCAGCCAAGTAGTAGCGGCGGGGGGCCTCCTAGATACGCAGTATTTT
size: many; V: TRBV19; D: TRBD1; J: TRBJ1-3; CDR3: CASSPGGGGNTIYF; DNA: TGTGCCAGTAGTCCAGGGGGCGGGGGAAACACCATATATTTT
size: many; V: TRBV5-1; D: TRBD2; J: TRBJ2-5; CDR3: CASSLLAGDQETQYF; DNA: TGCGCCAGCAGCTTGTTAGCGGGGGATCAAGAGACCCAGTACTTC
size: NA; V: TRBV12-3/TRBV12-4; D: NA; J: TRBJ2-7; CDR3: CASSRQARYEQYF; DNA: TGTGCCAGCAGTCGACAGGCTAGGTACGAGCAGTACTTC
size: many; V: TRBV5-1; D: NA; J: TRBJ1-1; CDR3: CASSLGGMNTEAFF; DNA: TGTGCCAGCAGCTTAGGAGGGATGAACACTGAAGCTTTCTTT
size: many; V: TRBV27; D: NA; J: TRBJ2-1; CDR3: CASSPGQINEQFF; DNA: TGTGCCAGCAGTCCAGGACAGATCAATGAGCAGTTCTTC
size: many; V: TRBV12-3/TRBV12-4; D: TRBD1; J: TRBJ2-4; CDR3: CASSLGTGPNIQYF; DNA: TGTGCCAGCAGTTTAGGGACAGGGCCCAACATTCAGTACTTC
size: many; V: TRBV3-1; D: TRBD2; J: TRBJ2-3; CDR3: CASSQLAGGLTDTQYF; DNA: TGTGCCAGCAGCCAACTAGCGGGGGGCCTCACAGATACGCAGTATTTT
size: NA; V: TRBV3-1; D: TRBD2; J: TRBJ2-3; CDR3: CASSHPSGGADTQYF; DNA: TGTGCCAGCAGCCACCCTAGCGGGGGGGCAGATACGCAGTATTTT
size: few; V: TRBV5-6; D: NA; J: TRBJ1-1; CDR3: CASSYLGSPIMNTEAFF; DNA: TGTGCCAGCAGCTACCTCGGGAGTCCTATCATGAACACTGAAGCTTTCTTT
size: many; V: TRBV20-1; D: NA; J: TRBJ1-6; CDR3: CSASTGTDNSPLHF; DNA: TGCAGTGCTAGCACCGGGACGGATAATTCACCCCTCCACTTT
size: many; V: TRBV19; D: NA; J: TRBJ2-5; CDR3: CASSIGQSNQETQYF; DNA: TGTGCCAGTAGTATTGGACAGAGCAACCAAGAGACCCAGTACTTC
size: NA; V: TRBV6-2/TRBV6-3; D: NA; J: TRBJ1-6; CDR3: CASSSTSYNSPLHF; DNA: TGTGCCAGCAGCTCCACCTCCTATAATTCACCCCTCCACTTT
size: many; V: TRBV25-1; D: TRBD1; J: TRBJ2-5; CDR3: CASSAFGQGDQETQYF; DNA: TGTGCCAGCAGTGCTTTTGGACAGGGTGATCAAGAGACCCAGTACTTC
size: many; V: TRBV5-8; D: NA; J: TRBJ2-3; CDR3: CASSLVRGESTDTQYF; DNA: TGTGCCAGCAGCTTGGTTCGGGGAGAAAGCACAGATACGCAGTATTTT
size: many; V: TRBV20-1; D: NA; J: TRBJ2-5; CDR3: CSALAGARTQYF; DNA: TGCAGTGCTCTTGCGGGGGCTCGGACCCAGTACTTC
size: NA; V: TRBV2; D: NA; J: TRBJ1-5; CDR3: CASRPGEAPRAPQHF; DNA: TGTGCCAGCAGGCCTGGGGAGGCCCCACGGGCGCCCCAGCATTTT
size: many; V: TRBV27; D: NA; J: TRBJ2-2; CDR3: CASSVSLMADPGELFF; DNA: TGTGCCAGCAGTGTGTCCCTCATGGCGGATCCCGGGGAGCTGTTTTTT
size: few; V: TRBV6-2/TRBV6-3; D: NA; J: TRBJ1-1; CDR3: CASKPGQGNTEAFF; DNA: TGTGCCAGCAAACCGGGGCAGGGGAACACTGAAGCTTTCTTT
size: medium-sized; V: TRBV6-1; D: TRBD2; J: TRBJ2-3; CDR3: CASTRRGGGPWDTQYF; DNA: TGTGCCAGCACCCGACGCGGGGGAGGGCCATGGGATACGCAGTATTTT
size: many; V: TRBV6-6; D: NA; J: TRBJ2-3; CDR3: CASSYGASTDTQYF; DNA: TGTGCCAGCAGTTACGGGGCGAGCACAGATACGCAGTATTTT
size: NA; V: TRBV11-2; D: TRBD1; J: TRBJ2-1; CDR3: CASVRDRSYNEQFF; DNA: TGTGCCAGCGTCCGGGACAGGTCCTACAATGAGCAGTTCTTC
size: NA; V: TRBV4-2; D: NA; J: TRBJ2-3; CDR3: CASSQAPDGRTDTQYF; DNA: TGTGCCAGCAGCCAAGCCCCCGACGGACGCACAGATACGCAGTATTTT
size: many; V: TRBV29-1; D: NA; J: TRBJ2-2; CDR3: CSVEFGVNTGELFF; DNA: TGCAGCGTTGAATTTGGGGTGAACACCGGGGAGCTGTTTTTT
size: NA; V: TRBV11-2; D: TRBD1; J: TRBJ2-6; CDR3: CASSLFAPGQGSSGANVLTF; DNA: TGTGCCAGCAGCTTATTCGCACCGGGACAGGGAAGCTCTGGGGCCAACGTCCTGACTTTC
size: NA; V: TRBV10-3; D: TRBD1; J: TRBJ2-3; CDR3: CAISVTGGYDPDTQYF; DNA: TGTGCCATCAGTGTGACAGGGGGCTACGATCCAGATACGCAGTATTTT
size: many; V: TRBV12-3/TRBV12-4; D: NA; J: TRBJ1-1; CDR3: CASSFKGNTEAFF; DNA: TGTGCCAGCAGTTTTAAGGGGAACACTGAAGCTTTCTTT
size: medium-sized; V: TRBV2; D: NA; J: TRBJ1-1; CDR3: CAVPGTTTEAFF; DNA: TGTGCCGTCCCAGGGACGACCACTGAAGCTTTCTTT
size: many; V: TRBV7-9; D: NA; J: TRBJ2-6; CDR3: CASSLVAHLSGANVLTF; DNA: TGTGCCAGCAGCTTAGTTGCACACCTTTCTGGGGCCAACGTCCTGACTTTC